The clone carrying this TCR beta chain was recorded many times. The read is 3 residues too short to cover the CDR3 end, so that end is filled in from the germline J gene. Other DNA sequences of this sample code for an identical CDR3. V lost 2 bases, J lost 0 bases, and 0 bases stayed unmatched. The CDR3 is made up of 14 amino acids. The germline CDR1 and CDR2 sequences are MDHEN and SYDVKM. The entry originates in a study of T cell clonality in common variable immunodeficiency. Method: immunoSEQ multiplex PCR; TCRdb's copy keeps in-frame clones and lacks some. The table lists 35,000 to 50,000 clones, with no singletons.

Material for sequencing was peripheral blood mononuclear cells. The rearrangement uses TRBV28 and TRBJ2-7, with TRBD2 matching 8 bases. This receptor was taken from a person between 18 and 75 years old in good health. The DNA read from the CDR3 is TGTGCCAGCAGTTTAAGCGGGAGCTCCTACGAG. Amino acid sequence: CASSLSGSSYE. In full, the CDR3 is CASSLSGSSYEQYF.